This T cell receptor beta chain stems from a study of persistence of HIV-infected CD4 T cells. The stimulus was an HIV-1 Gag 15-mer peptide pool, about 1.1 ug/peptide/mL. CD40L/CD69 double-negative CD45RO-high memory CD4+ T cells were collected. Donors had CD4+ T cell counts above 400 cells/uL and were CMV-seropositive. A remark on this clone: Its target is not known.

This CDR3 comprises 14 residues. With 2 bases removed from V and 6 bases from J, the gap between germline ends came to 14 bases. The V gene's germline CDR1 is SGHRS and CDR2 YFSETQ. Sequencing used immunoSEQ version 4 in survey mode. Clones were read by immunoSEQ multiplex PCR, and TCRdb kept only the in-frame ones, dropping some. The table records about 40,000 clones, roughly 74% of them present only once. The sample was CD4+ T cells sorted from PBMCs after roughly 18-hour stimulation, taken from a patient who received antiretroviral therapy. The rearrangement uses TRBV5-1 and TRBJ1-2, with a tentative D call TRBD1 (5 bases). This receptor was obtained from an adult man with HIV who was CMV-seropositive. The CDR3 protein is CASSLGAGPDGYTF. In DNA form, the CDR3 reads TGCGCCAGCAGCTTAGGGGCAGGACCCGATGGCTACACCTTC.